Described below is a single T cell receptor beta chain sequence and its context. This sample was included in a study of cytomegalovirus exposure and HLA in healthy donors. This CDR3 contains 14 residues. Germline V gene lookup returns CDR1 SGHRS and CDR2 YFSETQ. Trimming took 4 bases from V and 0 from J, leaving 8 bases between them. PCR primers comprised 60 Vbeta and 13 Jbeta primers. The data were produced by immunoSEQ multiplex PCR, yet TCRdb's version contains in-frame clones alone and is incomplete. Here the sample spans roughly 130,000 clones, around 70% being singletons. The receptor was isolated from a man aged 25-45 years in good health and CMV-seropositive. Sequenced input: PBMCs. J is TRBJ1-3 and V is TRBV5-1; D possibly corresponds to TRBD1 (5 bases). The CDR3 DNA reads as TGCGCCAGCAGCACAGGTAGCTCTGGAAACACCATATATTTT. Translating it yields CASSTGSSGNTIYF.